Below are 12 T cell receptor beta chains sequenced from a single sample in a study of T cell repertoires in cytomegalovirus infection. TCRdb processed the reads anew with MiXCR; each CDR3 protein has one entry. The sample has roughly 760,000 distinct CDR3 sequences, 35% seen once. Sequenced material: PBMCs. The source of these receptors is a human donor in good health (CMV status not recorded). Some clones in this sample may be carry-over from other donors' samples.

This clonotype was found many times. The chain joins TRBV19 to TRBJ2-5; no firm D call. CDR1 is LNHDA and CDR2 is SQIVND in the germline V gene (reference sequence). The CDR3 extends over 13 amino acids. Trimming took off 3 bases at V and 0 bases at J, with 5 bases between the two ends. CDR3 region: CASSMTNQETQYF. CDR3 bases: TGTGCCAGTAGTATGACAAACCAAGAGACCCAGTACTTC.

This clonotype was found many times. The chain has TRBV6-6 and TRBJ1-5; D is perhaps TRBD1 (6 bases). In germline, CDR1 is MNHNY, CDR2 SVGAGI (reference sequence). Trimming stripped 10 bases from V and 0 bases from J, with 19 bases between. The CDR3 is 16 amino acids. CDR3 sequence reads: CATTSGGTHSNQPQHF. DNA for the CDR3: TGTGCCACAACCTCCGGCGGGACACATAGCAATCAGCCCCAGCATTTT.

The J gene is TRBJ2-7, the V gene TRBV19, with 9 bases aligning to TRBD2. The CDR3 consists of 15 residues. Germline trimming cut 4 bases from V and 3 bases from J; bases unmatched to any gene: 7. Per germline, CDR1 LNHDA and CDR2 SQIVND (reference sequence). CDR3 protein: CASSRSLAGSYEQYF. As DNA, the CDR3 is TGTGCCAGTAGTAGATCGCTAGCGGGGAGCTACGAGCAGTACTTC.

This clonotype occurred once. The genes are TRBV6-8 and TRBJ2-1; 8 positions match TRBD2. The V gene's germline CDR1 is MNHGY and CDR2 SAAAGT. This CDR3 region has 14 residues. V lost 6 bases to trimming and J lost 9 bases; unmatched junction nucleotides: 10. CDR3 loop: CASRPPGLVAEQFF. CDR3 bases: TGTGCCAGCAGACCTCCGGGACTAGTGGCTGAGCAGTTCTTC.

The chain recombines TRBV19 with TRBJ2-7; 7 nucleotides align to TRBD1. Trimming at V came to 4 bases and at J to 4 bases, leaving 4 bases not matched to a gene. This CDR3 is built from 13 residues. Germline V gives CDR1 LNHDA, CDR2 SQIVND (reference sequence). This CDR3 is CASSTGTDYEQYF. The CDR3 bases are TGTGCCAGTAGTACCGGGACAGATTACGAGCAGTACTTC.

This rearrangement joins TRBV6-6 to TRBJ2-6, with 8 nucleotides matching TRBD1. Germline values: CDR1 MNHNY, CDR2 SVGAGI (reference sequence). V was clipped by 6 bases and J by 4 bases; unmatched bases: 5. The CDR3 extends over 15 amino acids. CDR3 coding DNA: TGTGCCAGCAGGCAGGACAGGGCGGGGGCCAACGTCCTGACTTTC. This translates into CASRQDRAGANVLTF.

DNA of the CDR3: TGCGCCAGCAGCCAACCAGGATCGGGCACTGAAGCTTTCTTT. Encoded protein: CASSQPGSGTEAFF. The V call is TRBV4-1, the J call TRBJ1-1, with D unclear. The CDR3 loop spans 14 amino acids. V lost 2 bases, J lost 4 bases, and 11 bases lay in between. Germline V gene sequence: CDR1 MGHRA, CDR2 YSYEKL.

The table lists this clonotype with a count of one. The CDR3 does not close with the conserved phenylalanine or tryptophan, likely indicating a read error. The chain recombines TRBV20-1 with TRBJ2-1, with 10 bases lining up with TRBD2. V dropped 2 bases and J dropped 5; count of bases not matched to a gene: 3. CDR1 is DFQATT, CDR2 SNEGSKA, per germline (reference sequence). The CDR3 runs to 14 residues. As DNA, the CDR3 is TGCAGTGCTAGAAGTCTAGCGGGGGACAATGAGCAGTTCTTA. Amino acids: CSARSLAGDNEQFL.

The CDR3 sequence is CASSYQPRNTEAFF. In DNA, the CDR3 is TGTGCCAGCAGTTATCAACCACGGAACACTGAAGCTTTCTTT. The gene calls are TRBV6-5 and TRBJ1-1; no reliable D call. Germline CDR1 and CDR2: MNHEY and SVGAGI. V gave up 3 bases and J gave up 1 base, with 9 bases separating them. The CDR3 totals 14 residues.

J is TRBJ1-2 and V is TRBV7-2, with 8 bases matching TRBD1. J gave up 7 bases and V 0 bases, and 4 bases lay outside the gene matches. This CDR3 is 14 amino acids long. In germline, CDR1 is SGHTA, CDR2 FQGNSA. The CDR3 DNA follows: TGTGCCAGCAGCTTAGCGACAGGGGCTACTGGCTACACCTTC. This gives the protein CASSLATGATGYTF.

The chain employs TRBV5-1 and TRBJ1-1; D is ambiguous. Per germline, CDR1 SGHRS and CDR2 YFSETQ. Trimming removed 3 bases at V and 0 bases at J, with 9 bases between. The CDR3 loop spans 14 amino acids. CDR3: CASSWTEMNTEAFF. The CDR3 DNA sequence: TGCGCCAGCAGCTGGACGGAAATGAACACTGAAGCTTTCTTT.

This chain joins TRBV5-1 and TRBJ2-6; 8 bases fit TRBD1. With 7 bases clipped from V and 1 base from J, the junction kept 19 bases outside the gene matches. The CDR3 contains 20 residues. The germline gives CDR1 SGHRS, CDR2 YFSETQ. The CDR3 nucleotides are TGCGCCAGCCAAAACTTCCAAAAGGACAGGGTGGGGTCTGGGGCCAACGTCCTGACTTTC. Residues: CASQNFQKDRVGSGANVLTF.